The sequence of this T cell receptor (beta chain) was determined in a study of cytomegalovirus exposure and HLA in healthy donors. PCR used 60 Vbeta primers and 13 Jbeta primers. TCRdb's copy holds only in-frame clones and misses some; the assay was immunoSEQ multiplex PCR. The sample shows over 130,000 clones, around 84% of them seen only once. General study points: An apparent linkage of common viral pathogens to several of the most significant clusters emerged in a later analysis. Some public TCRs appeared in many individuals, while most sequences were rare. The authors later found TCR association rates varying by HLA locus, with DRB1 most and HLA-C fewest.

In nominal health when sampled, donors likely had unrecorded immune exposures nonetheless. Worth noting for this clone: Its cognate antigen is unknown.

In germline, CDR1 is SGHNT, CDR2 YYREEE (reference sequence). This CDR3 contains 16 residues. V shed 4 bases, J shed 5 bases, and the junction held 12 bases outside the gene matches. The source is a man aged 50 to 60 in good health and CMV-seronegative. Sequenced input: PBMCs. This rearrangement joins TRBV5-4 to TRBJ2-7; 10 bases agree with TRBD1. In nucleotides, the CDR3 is TGTGCCAGCAGCAAAGGGACAGGGGTACCAGGTCACGAGCAGTACTTC. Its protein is CASSKGTGVPGHEQYF. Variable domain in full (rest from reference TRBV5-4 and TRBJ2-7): ETGVTQSPTHLIKTRGQQVTLRCSSQSGHNTVSWYQQALGQGPQFIFQYYREEENGRGNFPPRFSGLQFPNYSSELNVNALELDDSALYLCASSKGTGVPGHEQYFGPGTRLTVT.